The following is a TCR beta chain sequence with its context. The data were produced by immunoSEQ multiplex PCR, yet TCRdb's version contains in-frame clones alone and is incomplete. The sample yields about 93,000 clones, about 90% seen once. The CDR3 length is 14 residues. V lost 0 bases and J lost 4, with 10 bases in between. Germline V CDR1 and CDR2: SGHDT, YYEEEE. The source of the sample is a study of OX40 agonist ivuxolimab in advanced cancers. As for the study in general: Every patient in dose escalation had hepatocellular carcinoma, melanoma, renal cell or head and neck cancer.

The chain couples TRBV5-6 to TRBJ1-2; no clear D gene. The sample in question was CD4+ or CD8+ T cells sorted from blood, obtained in a trial of the OX40 agonist ivuxolimab. The sequence was collected from an adult with an advanced solid tumor such as melanoma, head and neck, liver or kidney cancer. The DNA of the CDR3 is TGTGCCAGCAGCTTGGAGGCAGCCCTCTATGGCTACACCTTC. Translating gives CASSLEAALYGYTF.